The T cell receptor beta chain described here comes from a study of shared clonotypes between healthy human individuals. Generated by immunoSEQ multiplex PCR, the TCRdb table keeps only in-frame clones and is missing some. The data hold millions of clones, with 90% to 95% observed a single time. CDR3 size: 13 residues. Trimming removed 8 bases from V and 1 base from J, with 9 bases in between. Germline lookup yields CDR1 SGHTA and CDR2 FQGNSA. This chain links TRBV7-2 with TRBJ2-1, with unresolved D. The TCR comes from a man between 18 and 35 years old in good health. The sample taken for sequencing was naive CD4+ T cells sorted from blood. The subset denotes: CD45RA+ positively selected. CDR3 region: CASRQSSYNEQFF. Written as DNA, the CDR3 is TGTGCCAGCCGGCAGTCTTCCTACAATGAGCAGTTCTTC.